This T cell receptor beta chain was sequenced in a study of cytomegalovirus exposure and HLA in healthy donors. Notes on the study in general: Being productive about 90% or about 30% of the time was typical of most TCR beta V segments in an earlier analysis. The classifier reportedly diagnosed cytomegalovirus status with high specificity and sensitivity. Cytomegalovirus association was listed for about 150 TCR beta chains.

CDR3 length equals 15 residues. The J segment lost 3 bases and the V segment lost 7 bases, leaving 11 bases of the junction unmatched. Germline V gives CDR1 SNHLY, CDR2 FYNNEI. Primers for the PCR totalled 60 Vbeta and 13 Jbeta. Repertoires were generated with immunoSEQ multiplex PCR, while TCRdb's copy carries only in-frame clones and drops some. The sample records under 200,000 clones, roughly four fifths being singletons. All donors participated as healthy donors of bone marrow. Turning to this clone: Its antigen is undetermined.

Input material: PBMCs. This sequence was found in a woman aged 40-49 years in good health and CMV-seronegative. The J gene is TRBJ2-5, the V gene TRBV2; 7 positions match TRBD2. The CDR3 is CASTESPGGEETQYF. CDR3 DNA: TGTGCCAGCACCGAAAGTCCGGGGGGAGAAGAGACCCAGTACTTC.